Included here is one T cell receptor (beta chain) sequence, with context. At one boundary the junction diverges from the germline segment, which might be a read error. The CDR3 contains 15 residues. Germline CDR1 is LNHDA and CDR2 is SQIVND (reference sequence). Sequencing was performed with immunoSEQ multiplex PCR; in TCRdb, only in-frame clones are kept and a portion is missing. Here the sample spans 200,000 to 250,000 clones, approximately 90% being singletons. The sample belongs to a study of blood T cell repertoires in COVID-19. This sequence was found in a man aged 25 to 45 who had recovered from COVID-19. The rearrangement links TRBV19 to TRBJ2-3; the match to TRBD1 covers 10 bases. The sample taken for sequencing was peripheral blood. The CDR3 DNA reads as TGTGCCAGTAGTCTAGAGACAGGGGGCATAGATACGCAGTATTTT. Residues: CASSLETGGIDTQYF.